A single sample gave rise to the 22 T cell receptor beta chains below, sequenced in a study of T cell responses to AZD1222 COVID-19 vaccine. This table comes from immunoSEQ multiplex PCR, and its TCRdb copy is limited to in-frame clones, with some not included. The sample has about 160,000 clones, 92% seen once. The sequencing used peripheral blood, collected 28 days after the second AZD1222 dose. The receptor set was obtained from an adult who received the AZD1222 COVID-19 vaccine.

The chain uses TRBV6-5 and TRBJ2-1, with D possibly TRBD1 on 5 matching bases. The CDR3 spans 13 residues. V was cut by 7 bases and J by 2 bases, with 9 bases left in between. The germline CDR1 and CDR2 sequences are MNHEY and SVGAGI. For the CDR3, the DNA is TGTGCCAGCACACAGGACACCTACAATGAGCAGTTCTTC. Its protein product is CASTQDTYNEQFF.

The V and J genes are TRBV11-2 and TRBJ2-7; D is undetermined. The V end lost 3 bases, the J end lost 1 base, and 7 bases lay between the germline ends. Germline V gene lookup returns CDR1 SGHAT and CDR2 FQNNGV. There are 13 residues in the CDR3. The CDR3 here is CASSFYSSYEQYF. Here the CDR3 DNA reads TGTGCCAGCAGCTTCTACAGTTCCTACGAGCAGTACTTC.

The CDR3 nucleotides read TGTGCCAGCAGACAGGGGACTAATGAAAAACTGTTTTTT. This encodes CASRQGTNEKLFF. The rearrangement links TRBV2 to TRBJ1-4, with 7 bases fitting TRBD1. V lost 6 bases, J lost 2 bases, and 0 bases stayed unmatched. From germline, CDR1 is SNHLY and CDR2 FYNNEI. This CDR3 spans 13 amino acids.

This chain links TRBV30 with TRBJ2-5; D remains unclear. The CDR3 totals 14 residues. Trimming left V 3 bases short and J 2 bases short, with 13 bases between. The germline V gene has CDR1 GTSNPN and CDR2 SVGIG (reference sequence). This chain's CDR3 is CAWSRTVRQETQYF. DNA for the CDR3: TGTGCCTGGAGCCGGACCGTAAGACAAGAGACCCAGTACTTC.

The chain couples TRBV15 to TRBJ1-4; D is perhaps TRBD1 (5 bases). The CDR3 extends over 17 amino acids. Trimming pared 1 base from V and 5 bases from J, leaving 17 bases between. CDR1 is LNHNV, CDR2 YYDKDF, per germline (reference sequence). The CDR3 nucleotides are TGTGCCACCAGCAGAGGCCCGGGGCAGCTACCCAATGAAAAACTGTTTTTT. This sequence encodes CATSRGPGQLPNEKLFF.

This clone was detected only once. This rearrangement joins TRBV6-1 to TRBJ2-1, with D possibly called TRBD1 or TRBD2 (5 bases each). Deletions cut 3 bases from V and 4 bases from J, with 13 bases between. CDR1 and CDR2 from the germline V gene are MNHNS and SASEGT. CDR3 length equals 15 residues. CDR3 residues: CASSEGDRRYNEQFF. In nucleotides, the CDR3 is TGTGCCAGCAGTGAGGGGGACCGGCGATACAATGAGCAGTTCTTC.

This sequence joins TRBV5-6 and TRBJ2-1; 7 bases align to TRBD1. This CDR3 has 13 amino acids. Germline V CDR1 and CDR2: SGHDT, YYEEEE. The junction had 3 bases not matched to a gene; V was cut back by 3 bases and J by 6 bases. The CDR3 loop is CASSWGTVNEQFF. The CDR3 nucleotides read TGTGCCAGCAGCTGGGGGACAGTCAATGAGCAGTTCTTC.

J is TRBJ1-6 and V is TRBV6-6, with D hard to call. Germline V gene data show CDR1 as MNHNY and CDR2 as SVGAGI (reference sequence). This CDR3 has 14 residues. V was pared by 0 bases and J by 10 bases, with 10 bases between. The CDR3 DNA follows: TGTGCCAGCAGTTACTCGACTGTCCGGTCACCCCTCCACTTT. Its translation is CASSYSTVRSPLHF.

The genes are TRBV11-2 and TRBJ2-1, with 9 bases fitting TRBD2. Germline CDR1 reads SGHAT; CDR2 reads FQNNGV. V lost 6 bases and J lost 8; bases outside the gene matches: 11. CDR3 length: 15 amino acids. The CDR3 sequence: CASSRVRGGAYEQFF. The CDR3 DNA sequence: TGTGCCAGCAGTAGGGTCCGCGGGGGGGCATATGAGCAGTTCTTC.

This clone was picked up a small number of times. This sequence joins TRBV6-5 and TRBJ2-7; TRBD1 aligns across 8 bases. CDR3 length equals 13 residues. Looked up from germline, CDR1 is MNHEY and CDR2 is SVGAGI. J lost 7 bases, V lost 4 bases, and 6 bases had no gene match. In DNA form, the CDR3 reads TGTGCCAGCAGTTTACAGGGGGTGAAGGAGCAGTACTTC. Protein sequence: CASSLQGVKEQYF.

V and J are TRBV19 and TRBJ2-3; 7 bases are a match to TRBD2. J was trimmed by 2 bases and V by 5 bases; bases with no gene match: 10. Germline V gives CDR1 LNHDA, CDR2 SQIVND (reference sequence). The CDR3 covers 16 residues. Here the CDR3 reads CASSSWGEGNTDTQYF. As DNA, the CDR3 is TGTGCCAGTAGTTCCTGGGGGGAGGGAAACACAGATACGCAGTATTTT.

The gene calls are TRBV7-9 and TRBJ1-2; 7 nucleotides agree with TRBD1. In germline, CDR1 is SEHNR, CDR2 FQNEAQ (reference sequence). V shed 7 bases and J 5 bases; nucleotides not matched to a gene: 10. The CDR3 length is 14 residues. CDR3 in DNA: TGTGCCAGCACTATTCGGGGGACAGCGTATGGCTACACCTTC. Encoded protein: CASTIRGTAYGYTF.

The chain uses TRBV5-3 and TRBJ2-1, with TRBD1 matching 10 bases. TRBV5-3 is reported as an ORF; its role is uncertain. CDR3 length: 15 residues. The trim removed 4 bases at V and 3 bases at J, leaving 4 bases unmatched. The CDR3 protein is CARSPGQGNYNEQFF. The CDR3 DNA reads as TGTGCCAGAAGCCCGGGACAGGGGAACTACAATGAGCAGTTCTTC.

The V call is TRBV6-5, the J call TRBJ1-4; D is possibly TRBD1 (5 bases). The CDR3 covers 15 residues. V lost 0 bases to trimming and J lost 3 bases, with 8 bases between them. In germline, CDR1 is MNHEY, CDR2 SVGAGI. In DNA, the CDR3 is TGTGCCAGCAGTTACTCTCAGGGACCTAATGAAAAACTGTTTTTT. The encoded protein is CASSYSQGPNEKLFF.

The chain has TRBV18 and TRBJ1-2; unclear D gene. The germline CDR1 and CDR2 sequences are KGHSH and LQKENI. The CDR3 spans 15 residues. V lost 2 bases to trimming and J lost 3 bases, with 13 bases between them. CDR3: CASSPVRDNHYGYTF. CDR3 nucleotide sequence: TGTGCCAGCTCACCAGTCCGTGATAATCACTATGGCTACACCTTC.

For the CDR3, the DNA is TGTGCTAGTGAGGTCCGGACAGCGTCTTTCTGGAGTGGGGCAAGCTCTGGAAACACCATATATTTT. It yields the protein CASEVRTASFWSGASSGNTIYF. This sequence joins TRBV12-5 and TRBJ1-3; maybe TRBD1 (6 bases). Trimming removed 7 bases from V and 0 bases from J, with 34 bases in between. This CDR3 comprises 22 residues. Germline V gives CDR1 LGHNT, CDR2 FRNRAP.

This rearrangement joins TRBV6-5 to TRBJ2-3; 11 positions agree with TRBD2. Trimming removed 7 bases from V and 5 bases from J; junction bases left unmatched: 8. In germline, CDR1 is MNHEY, CDR2 SVGAGI. This CDR3 has 15 amino acids. CDR3 DNA sequence: TGTGCCAGCATGAGGCTAGCGGGGGGAGGAGATACGCAGTATTTT. It specifies CASMRLAGGGDTQYF.

The chain combines TRBV3-1 (or the pseudogene TRBV3-2) with TRBJ2-1, with 9 nucleotides matching TRBD1. CDR1 LGHDT and CDR2 YNNKEL come from the germline V gene (reference sequence). V trimming: 4 bases; J trimming: 4 bases; junction bases outside the gene matches: 11. This CDR3 has 17 amino acids. CDR3: CASSRTQLGQGYNEQFF. DNA for the CDR3: TGTGCCAGCAGCCGGACTCAACTGGGACAGGGTTACAATGAGCAGTTCTTC.

In the case of this clone: The same CDR3 arises from other DNA sequences in this sample as well. The chain joins TRBV7-9 to TRBJ2-3, with TRBD1 matching over 9 bases. CDR1 and CDR2 from the germline V gene are SEHNR and FQNEAQ (reference sequence). Germline trimming cut 1 base from V and 3 bases from J; bases unmatched to any gene: 2. The CDR3 loop spans 15 amino acids. CDR3 nucleotide sequence: TGTGCCAGCAGCTTAGTGACAGGGGGGACAGATACGCAGTATTTT. Amino acids: CASSLVTGGTDTQYF.

The chain combines TRBV7-6 with TRBJ1-6, with 9 nucleotides matching TRBD1. V lost 3 bases, J lost 7 bases, and 4 bases stayed unmatched. The CDR3 sequence is 15 residues long. Germline assignment: CDR1 SGHVS and CDR2 FNYEAQ. This CDR3 is CASSFRDRENSPLHF. The CDR3 DNA reads TGTGCCAGCAGCTTCCGGGACAGGGAAAATTCACCCCTCCACTTT.

The chain carries TRBV9 and TRBJ2-1; 9 bases align to TRBD2. The ends lost 4 bases at V and 0 bases at J; junction bases unmatched: 5. The CDR3 runs to 16 residues. Per germline, CDR1 SGDLS and CDR2 YYNGEE. The CDR3 sequence is CASSISGGRSYNEQFF. The CDR3 coding sequence is TGTGCCAGCAGCATTAGCGGGGGTCGCTCCTACAATGAGCAGTTCTTC.

The chain has TRBV4-1 and TRBJ2-7, with 11 bases matching TRBD1. CDR1 is MGHRA and CDR2 is YSYEKL in the germline V gene. J gave up 2 bases and V 4 bases, and 4 bases lay outside the gene matches. This CDR3 spans 15 amino acids. CDR3 amino acids: CASSLGTGGPYEQYF. The CDR3 DNA reads as TGCGCCAGCAGCCTTGGGACAGGGGGTCCCTACGAGCAGTACTTC.